The TCR beta chain under discussion was sequenced for a study of T cells after yellow fever vaccination. The CDR3 is made up of 12 amino acids. From germline, CDR1 is MNHNS and CDR2 SASEGT. V was cut by 7 bases and J by 5 bases, with 10 bases left in between. TCRdb fed the 5' RACE reads into MiXCR, producing one record per CDR3 protein. The sample carries under 200,000 distinct CDR3 sequences, around 7.2% recorded once. Sequencing was performed on CD4+ T cells sorted from PBMCs, taken roughly 5 days after the first yellow fever vaccination. This sequence originates from a young man who received the YFV17D yellow fever vaccine. The chain is built from TRBV6-1 and TRBJ2-3; D is uncertain. CDR3 DNA: TGTGCCAGCACCCAAGGGCGAGATACGCAGTATTTT. Its translation: CASTQGRDTQYF.